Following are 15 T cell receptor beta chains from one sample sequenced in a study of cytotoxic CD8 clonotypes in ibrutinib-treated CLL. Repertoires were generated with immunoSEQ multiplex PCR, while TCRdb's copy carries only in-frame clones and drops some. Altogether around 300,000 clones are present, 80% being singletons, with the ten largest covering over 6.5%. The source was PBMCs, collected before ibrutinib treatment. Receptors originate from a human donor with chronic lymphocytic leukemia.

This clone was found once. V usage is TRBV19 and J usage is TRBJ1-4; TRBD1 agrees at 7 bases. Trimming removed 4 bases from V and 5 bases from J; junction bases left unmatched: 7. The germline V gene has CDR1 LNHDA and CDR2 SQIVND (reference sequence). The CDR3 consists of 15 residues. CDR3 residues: CASSTRTGENEKLFF. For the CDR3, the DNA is TGTGCCAGTAGTACGCGGACAGGAGAAAATGAAAAACTGTTTTTT. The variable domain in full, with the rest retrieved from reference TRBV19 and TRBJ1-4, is DGGITQSPKYLFRKEGQNVTLSCEQNLNHDAMYWYRQDPGQGLRLIYYSQIVNDFQKGDIAEGYSVSREKKESFPLTVTSAQKNPTAFYLCASSTRTGENEKLFFGSGTQLSVL.

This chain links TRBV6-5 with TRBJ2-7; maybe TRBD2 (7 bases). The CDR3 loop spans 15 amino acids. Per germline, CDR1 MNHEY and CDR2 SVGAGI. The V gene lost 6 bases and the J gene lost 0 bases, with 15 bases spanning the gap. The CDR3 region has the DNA TGTGCCAGCAGGGGGGGGCCAGCGATCTCCTACGAGCAGTACTTC. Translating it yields CASRGGPAISYEQYF.

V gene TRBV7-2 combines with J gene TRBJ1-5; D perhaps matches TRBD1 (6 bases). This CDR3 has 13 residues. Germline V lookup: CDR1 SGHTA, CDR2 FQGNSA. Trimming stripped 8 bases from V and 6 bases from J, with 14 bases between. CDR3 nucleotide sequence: TGTGCCAGCGGCGGGACATCCGTTCAGCCCCAGCATTTT. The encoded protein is CASGGTSVQPQHF. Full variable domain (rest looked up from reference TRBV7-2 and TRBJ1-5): GAGVSQSPSNKVTEKGKDVELRCDPISGHTALYWYRQSLGQGLEFLIYFQGNSAPDKSGLPSDRFSAERTGGSVSTLTIQRTQQEDSAVYLCASGGTSVQPQHFGDGTRLSIL.

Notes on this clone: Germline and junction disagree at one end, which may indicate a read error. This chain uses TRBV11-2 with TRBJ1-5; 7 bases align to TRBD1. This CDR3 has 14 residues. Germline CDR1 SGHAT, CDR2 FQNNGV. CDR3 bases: TGTGCCAGCAGCCTAGACAGGGCCGATCAGCCCCAGCATTTT. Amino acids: CASSLDRADQPQHF. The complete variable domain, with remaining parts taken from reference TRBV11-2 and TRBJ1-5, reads EAGVAQSPRYKIIEKRQSVAFWCNPISGHATLYWYQQILGQGPKLLIQFQNNGVVDDSQLPKDRFSAERLKGVDSTLKIQPAKLEDSAVYLCASSLDRADQPQHFGDGTRLSIL.

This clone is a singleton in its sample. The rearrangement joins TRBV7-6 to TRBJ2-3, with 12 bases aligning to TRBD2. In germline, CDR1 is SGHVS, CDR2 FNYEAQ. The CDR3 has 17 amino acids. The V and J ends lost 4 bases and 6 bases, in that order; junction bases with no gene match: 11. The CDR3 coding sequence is TGTGCCAGCAGCTCCTCTTCGGGGCTAGCGGGAGGGGATACGCAGTATTTT. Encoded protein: CASSSSSGLAGGDTQYF.

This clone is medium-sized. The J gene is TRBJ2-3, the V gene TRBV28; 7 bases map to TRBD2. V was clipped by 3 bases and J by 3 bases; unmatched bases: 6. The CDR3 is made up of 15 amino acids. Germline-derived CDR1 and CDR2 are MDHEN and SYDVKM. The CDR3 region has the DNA TGTGCCAGCAGTTTCCCGTCGGGACTAACAGATACGCAGTATTTT. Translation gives CASSFPSGLTDTQYF.

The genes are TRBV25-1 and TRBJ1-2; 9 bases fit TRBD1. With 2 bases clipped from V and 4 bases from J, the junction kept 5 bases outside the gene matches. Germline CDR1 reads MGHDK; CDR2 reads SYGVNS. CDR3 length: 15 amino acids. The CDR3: CASSENTGGVYGYTF. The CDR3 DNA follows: TGTGCCAGCAGTGAAAACACAGGGGGCGTCTATGGCTACACCTTC.

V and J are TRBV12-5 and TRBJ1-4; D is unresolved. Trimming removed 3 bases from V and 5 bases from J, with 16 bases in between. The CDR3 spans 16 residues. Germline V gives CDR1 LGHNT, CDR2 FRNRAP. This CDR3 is CASGFAPSRLNEKLFF. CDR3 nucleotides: TGTGCTAGTGGTTTCGCACCTAGTAGGCTAAATGAAAAACTGTTTTTT.

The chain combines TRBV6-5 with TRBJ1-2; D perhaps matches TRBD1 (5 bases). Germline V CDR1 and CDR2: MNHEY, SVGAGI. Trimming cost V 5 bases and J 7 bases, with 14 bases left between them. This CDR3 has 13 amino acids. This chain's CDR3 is CASSPGSRRGYTF. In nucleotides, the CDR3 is TGTGCCAGCAGTCCAGGGAGCCGACGTGGCTACACCTTC.

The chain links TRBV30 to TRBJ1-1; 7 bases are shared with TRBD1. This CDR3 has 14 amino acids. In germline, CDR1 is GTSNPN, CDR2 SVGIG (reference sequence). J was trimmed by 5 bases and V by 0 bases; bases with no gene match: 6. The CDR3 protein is CAWSVGTDWTEAFF. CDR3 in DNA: TGTGCCTGGAGTGTAGGGACAGATTGGACTGAAGCTTTCTTT.

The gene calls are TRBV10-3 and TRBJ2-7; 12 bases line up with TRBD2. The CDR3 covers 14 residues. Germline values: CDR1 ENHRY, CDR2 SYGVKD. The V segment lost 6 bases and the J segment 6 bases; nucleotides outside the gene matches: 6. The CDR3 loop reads CAIRSGTSGLEQYF. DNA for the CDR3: TGTGCCATCAGATCCGGGACTAGCGGGCTCGAGCAGTACTTC.

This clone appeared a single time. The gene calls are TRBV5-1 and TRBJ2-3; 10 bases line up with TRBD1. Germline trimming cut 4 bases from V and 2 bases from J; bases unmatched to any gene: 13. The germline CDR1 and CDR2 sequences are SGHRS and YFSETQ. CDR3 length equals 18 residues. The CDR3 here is CASSRGTGALVYTDTQYF. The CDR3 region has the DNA TGCGCCAGCAGCAGAGGGACAGGGGCCCTAGTTTACACAGATACGCAGTATTTT.

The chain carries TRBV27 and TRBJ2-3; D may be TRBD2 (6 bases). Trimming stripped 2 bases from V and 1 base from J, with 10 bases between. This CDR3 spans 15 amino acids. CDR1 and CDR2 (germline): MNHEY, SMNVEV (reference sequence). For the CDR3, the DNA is TGTGCCAGCAGTTTAGCAGGGAGGCGCACAGATACGCAGTATTTT. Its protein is CASSLAGRRTDTQYF.

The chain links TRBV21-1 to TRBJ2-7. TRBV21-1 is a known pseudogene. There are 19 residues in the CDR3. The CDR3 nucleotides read TGTGCCAGCAGCAAAGTTTTTTGCCCCTCCCCGACGGTTTCCTACGAGCAGTACTTC. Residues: CASSKVFCPSPTVSYEQYF.

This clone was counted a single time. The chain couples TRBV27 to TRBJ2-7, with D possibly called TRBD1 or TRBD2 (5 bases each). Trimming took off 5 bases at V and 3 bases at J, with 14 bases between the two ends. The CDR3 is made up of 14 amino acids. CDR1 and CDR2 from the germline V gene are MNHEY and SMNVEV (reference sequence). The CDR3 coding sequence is TGTGCCAGCAGTCCTTTGGGGGTCGGCTACGAGCAGTACTTC. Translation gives CASSPLGVGYEQYF.